This TCR beta chain comes out of a study of a mutant IDH1 vaccine in newly diagnosed glioma. General study results and limits: Seemingly, top peripheral T cell clonotype changes bore no relation to pseudoprogression.

A remark on this clone: Its specificity is not known.

The table came from immunoSEQ multiplex PCR; TCRdb's copy has only in-frame clones and leaves some out. This sample has approximately 66,000 clones, with approximately 80% found just once. Specified time point: week 35, safety follow-up. Every vaccination contained 300 ug of the mutant IDH1 20-mer peptide and was paired with topical imiquimod. New WHO grade 3 or 4 IDH1-mutant, ATRX-lost astrocytomas were present in all donors. This clonotype was obtained from a man between 25 and 39 years old with glioma. The sample was PBMCs, taken from a glioma patient whose treatment included an IDH1 peptide vaccine.

CDR3 protein: CASSADPGEQFF. The CDR3 DNA is TGTGCCAGCAGCGCCGACCCCGGCGAGCAGTTCTTC. V gene TRBV5-6 combines with J gene TRBJ2-1, with no clear D. V was pared by 4 bases and J by 10 bases, with 12 bases between. The CDR3 is made up of 12 amino acids. CDR1 and CDR2 (germline): SGHDT, YYEEEE.